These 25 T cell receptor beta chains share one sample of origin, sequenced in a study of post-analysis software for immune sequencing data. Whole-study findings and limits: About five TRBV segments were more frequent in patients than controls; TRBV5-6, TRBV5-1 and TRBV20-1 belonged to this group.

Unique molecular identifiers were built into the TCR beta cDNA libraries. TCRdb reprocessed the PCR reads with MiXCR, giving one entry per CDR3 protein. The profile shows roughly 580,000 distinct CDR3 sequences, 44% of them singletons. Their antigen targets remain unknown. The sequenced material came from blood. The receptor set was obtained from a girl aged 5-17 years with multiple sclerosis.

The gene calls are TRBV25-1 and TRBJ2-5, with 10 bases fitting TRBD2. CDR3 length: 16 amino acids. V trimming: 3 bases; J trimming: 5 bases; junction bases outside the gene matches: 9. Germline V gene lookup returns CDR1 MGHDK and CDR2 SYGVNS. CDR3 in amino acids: CASSDQASGGWETQYF. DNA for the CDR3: TGTGCCAGCAGTGATCAAGCTAGCGGGGGATGGGAGACCCAGTACTTC.

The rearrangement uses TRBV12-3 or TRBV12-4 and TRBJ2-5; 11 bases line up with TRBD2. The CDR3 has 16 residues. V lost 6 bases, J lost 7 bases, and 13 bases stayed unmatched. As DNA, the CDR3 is TGTGCCAGCAGCCCATCTAGCGGGGGGCAATCGGTGACCCAGTACTTC. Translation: CASSPSSGGQSVTQYF.

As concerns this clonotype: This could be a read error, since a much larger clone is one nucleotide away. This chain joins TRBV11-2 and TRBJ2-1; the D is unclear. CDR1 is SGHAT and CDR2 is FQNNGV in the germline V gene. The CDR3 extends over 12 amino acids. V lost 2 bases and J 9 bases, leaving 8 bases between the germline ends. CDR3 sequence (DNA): TGTGCCAGCAGCTTAACGGTGACTGAGCAGTTCTTC. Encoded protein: CASSLTVTEQFF.

The chain's CDR3 is CASRVLAGNSYEQYF. CDR3 coding DNA: TGCGCCAGCAGGGTACTAGCGGGTAACTCCTACGAGCAGTACTTC. J is TRBJ2-7 and V is TRBV5-1; TRBD2 aligns across 9 bases. The CDR3 is 15 residues long. The germline CDR1 and CDR2 sequences are SGHRS and YFSETQ. V trimming: 5 bases; J trimming: 0 bases; junction bases outside the gene matches: 6.

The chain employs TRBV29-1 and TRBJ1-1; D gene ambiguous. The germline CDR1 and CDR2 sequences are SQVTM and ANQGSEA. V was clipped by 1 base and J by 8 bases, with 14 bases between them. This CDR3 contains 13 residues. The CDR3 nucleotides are TGCAGCGTTGAAGGTCGGCAGTTCAAAGAAGCTTTCTTT. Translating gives CSVEGRQFKEAFF.

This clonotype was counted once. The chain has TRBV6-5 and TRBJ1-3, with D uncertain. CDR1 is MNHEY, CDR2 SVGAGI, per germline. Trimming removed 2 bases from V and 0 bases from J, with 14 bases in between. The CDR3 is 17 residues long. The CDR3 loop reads CASSYPGPSSSGNTIYF. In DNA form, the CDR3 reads TGTGCCAGCAGTTACCCAGGACCCAGTAGCTCTGGAAACACCATATATTTT.

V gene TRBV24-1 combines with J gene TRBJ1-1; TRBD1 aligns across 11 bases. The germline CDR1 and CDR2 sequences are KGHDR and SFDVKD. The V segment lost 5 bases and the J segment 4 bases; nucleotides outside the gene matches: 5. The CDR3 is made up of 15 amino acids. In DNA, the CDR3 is TGTGCCACCAGTGTTACCGGGACAGGGGGCACTGAAGCTTTCTTT. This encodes CATSVTGTGGTEAFF.

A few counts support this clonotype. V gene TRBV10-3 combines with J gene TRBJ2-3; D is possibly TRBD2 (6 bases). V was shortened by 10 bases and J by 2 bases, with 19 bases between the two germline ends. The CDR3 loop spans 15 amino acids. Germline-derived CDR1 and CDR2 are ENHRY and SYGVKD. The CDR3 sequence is CATGGNSGVTDTQYF. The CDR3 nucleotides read TGTGCCACCGGGGGTAACAGTGGCGTCACAGATACGCAGTATTTT.

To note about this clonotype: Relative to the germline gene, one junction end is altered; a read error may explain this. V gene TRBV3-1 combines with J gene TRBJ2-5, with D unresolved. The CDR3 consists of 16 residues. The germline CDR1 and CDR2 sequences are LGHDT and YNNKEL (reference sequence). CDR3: CANSHALTLFGETQYF. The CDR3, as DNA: TGTGCCAACAGCCATGCCCTGACCCTATTCGGCGAGACCCAGTACTTC.

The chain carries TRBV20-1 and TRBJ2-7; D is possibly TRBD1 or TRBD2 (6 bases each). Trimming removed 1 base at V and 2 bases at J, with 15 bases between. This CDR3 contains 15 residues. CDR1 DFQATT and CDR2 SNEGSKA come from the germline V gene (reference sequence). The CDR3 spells CSARAPGGGTYEQYF. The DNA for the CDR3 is TGCAGTGCTAGAGCCCCCGGGGGCGGTACCTACGAGCAGTACTTC.

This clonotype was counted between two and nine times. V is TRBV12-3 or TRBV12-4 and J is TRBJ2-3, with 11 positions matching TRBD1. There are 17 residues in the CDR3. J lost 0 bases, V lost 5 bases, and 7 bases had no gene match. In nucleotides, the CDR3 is TGTGCCAGCAGTCCGGGACGGACAGGGGGCAGCACAGATACGCAGTATTTT. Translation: CASSPGRTGGSTDTQYF.

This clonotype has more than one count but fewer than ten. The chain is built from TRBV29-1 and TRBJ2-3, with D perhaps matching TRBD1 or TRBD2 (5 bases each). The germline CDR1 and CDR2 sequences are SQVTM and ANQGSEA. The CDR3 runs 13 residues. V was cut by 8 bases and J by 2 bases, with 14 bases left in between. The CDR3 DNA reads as TGCAGCTTCCTCTTTGGGACCACAGATACGCAGTATTTT. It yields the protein CSFLFGTTDTQYF.

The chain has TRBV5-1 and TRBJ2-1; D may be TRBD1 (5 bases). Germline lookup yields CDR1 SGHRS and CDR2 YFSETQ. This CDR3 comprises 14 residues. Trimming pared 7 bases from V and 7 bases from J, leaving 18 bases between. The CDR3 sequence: CASGWGQAGNEQFF. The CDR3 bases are TGCGCCAGCGGCTGGGGCCAGGCCGGAAATGAGCAGTTCTTC.

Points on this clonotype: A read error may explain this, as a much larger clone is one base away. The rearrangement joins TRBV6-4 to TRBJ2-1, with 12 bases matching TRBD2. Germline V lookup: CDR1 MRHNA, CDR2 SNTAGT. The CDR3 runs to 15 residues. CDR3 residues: CACSRLAGEGNEQFF. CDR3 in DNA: TGTGCCTGCAGCCGACTAGCGGGAGAGGGCAATGAGCAGTTCTTC.

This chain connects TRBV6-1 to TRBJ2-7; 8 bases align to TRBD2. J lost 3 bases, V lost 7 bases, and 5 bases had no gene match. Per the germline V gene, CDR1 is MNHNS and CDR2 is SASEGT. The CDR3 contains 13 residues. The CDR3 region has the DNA TGTGCCAGCATATTAGCGGGACGCTACGAGCAGTACTTC. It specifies CASILAGRYEQYF.

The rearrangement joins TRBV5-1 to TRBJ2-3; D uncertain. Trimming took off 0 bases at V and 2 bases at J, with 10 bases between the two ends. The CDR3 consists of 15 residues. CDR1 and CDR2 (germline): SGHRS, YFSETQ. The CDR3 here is CASSLDSDITDTQYF. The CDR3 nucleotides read TGCGCCAGCAGCTTGGATAGTGACATCACAGATACGCAGTATTTT.

CDR3 DNA: TGCAGTGCAGGGTCTAGCGGGGGGAGGGCAGATACGCAGTATTTT. Translating gives CSAGSSGGRADTQYF. The chain links TRBV20-1 to TRBJ2-3; 11 nucleotides line up with TRBD2. Per the germline V gene, CDR1 is DFQATT and CDR2 is SNEGSKA (reference sequence). The J segment lost 4 bases and the V segment lost 6 bases, leaving 9 bases of the junction unmatched. The CDR3 spans 15 residues.

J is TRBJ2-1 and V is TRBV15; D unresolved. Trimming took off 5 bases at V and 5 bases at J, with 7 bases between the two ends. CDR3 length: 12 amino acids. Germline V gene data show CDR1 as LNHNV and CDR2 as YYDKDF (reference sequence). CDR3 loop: CATSRTNNEQFF. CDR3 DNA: TGTGCCACCAGCCGGACGAACAATGAGCAGTTCTTC.

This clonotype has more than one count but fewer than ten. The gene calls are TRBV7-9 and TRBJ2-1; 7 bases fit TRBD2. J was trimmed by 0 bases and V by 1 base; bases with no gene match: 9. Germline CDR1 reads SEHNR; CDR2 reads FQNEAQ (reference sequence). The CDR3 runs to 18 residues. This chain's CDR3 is CASSLGVGGGDSYNEQFF. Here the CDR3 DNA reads TGTGCCAGCAGCTTAGGGGTTGGGGGAGGGGACTCCTACAATGAGCAGTTCTTC.

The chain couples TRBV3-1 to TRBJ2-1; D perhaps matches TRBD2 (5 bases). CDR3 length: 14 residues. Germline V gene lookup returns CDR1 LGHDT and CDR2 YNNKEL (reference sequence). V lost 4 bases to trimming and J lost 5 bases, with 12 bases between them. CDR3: CASSPHEGDNEQFF. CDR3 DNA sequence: TGTGCCAGCAGCCCCCACGAGGGCGACAATGAGCAGTTCTTC.

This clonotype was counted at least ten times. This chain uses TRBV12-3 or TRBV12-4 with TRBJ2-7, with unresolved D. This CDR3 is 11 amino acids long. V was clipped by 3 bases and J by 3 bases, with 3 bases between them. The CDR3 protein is CASSFGYEQYF. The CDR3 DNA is TGTGCCAGCAGTTTCGGCTACGAGCAGTACTTC.

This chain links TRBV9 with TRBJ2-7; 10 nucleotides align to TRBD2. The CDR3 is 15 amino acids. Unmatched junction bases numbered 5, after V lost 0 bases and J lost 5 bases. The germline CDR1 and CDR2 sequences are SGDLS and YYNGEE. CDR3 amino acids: CASSVGVAGGHEQYF. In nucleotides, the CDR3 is TGTGCCAGCAGCGTAGGGGTAGCGGGAGGACACGAGCAGTACTTC.

The DNA for the CDR3 is TGTGCCAGCAGCCAAGCGAGAGGGGCTGGGGGCACCGGGGAGCTGTTTTTT. Protein sequence: CASSQARGAGGTGELFF. The gene calls are TRBV4-2 and TRBJ2-2; tentatively, D is TRBD1 or TRBD2 (5 bases each). The V end was cut by 1 base, the J end by 4 bases, with 16 bases between. This CDR3 is 17 amino acids long. The germline CDR1 and CDR2 sequences are LGHNA and YNFKEQ.

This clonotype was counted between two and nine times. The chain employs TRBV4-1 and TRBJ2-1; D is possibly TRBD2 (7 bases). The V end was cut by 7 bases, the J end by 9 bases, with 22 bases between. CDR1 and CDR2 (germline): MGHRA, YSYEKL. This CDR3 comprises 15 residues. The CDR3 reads CASIAHVGGAGEQFF. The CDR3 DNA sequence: TGCGCCAGCATAGCGCACGTAGGGGGGGCAGGTGAGCAGTTCTTC.

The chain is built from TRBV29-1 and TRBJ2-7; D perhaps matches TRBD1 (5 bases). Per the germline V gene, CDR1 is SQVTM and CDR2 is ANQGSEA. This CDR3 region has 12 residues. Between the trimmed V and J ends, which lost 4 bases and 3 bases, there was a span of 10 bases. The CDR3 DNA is TGCAGCGTTGCCGACAGCTACTACGAGCAGTACTTC. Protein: CSVADSYYEQYF.